This TCR beta chain was retrieved from a study of T cell repertoires in cytomegalovirus infection. Study in general: Public TCR beta signatures marked donors with CMV infection and the matching HLA. Overall study findings and caveats: What dominated the ex vivo response were HLA-C-restricted CMV-specific TCR beta clonotypes. CMV carriers having the relevant HLA were flagged by cumulative public TCR beta family frequency.

TCRdb used MiXCR to reprocess the reads, holding one entry per CDR3 protein. This sample has roughly 130,000 distinct CDR3 sequences; roughly 9% occur once, and the top ten carry 10%. This clonotype was counted many times. Antigen unknown. Specimen: PBMCs. The TCR sequence derives from a human donor in good health (CMV status not recorded). Some clones in this sample may be carry-over from other donors' samples.

The CDR3 sequence is CASSLDPGGAEYGYTF. CDR3 bases: TGCGCCAGCAGCTTGGACCCTGGGGGGGCGGAATATGGCTACACCTTC. The chain carries TRBV5-1 and TRBJ1-2; TRBD1 is a possible D gene (6 bases). CDR1 is SGHRS and CDR2 is YFSETQ in the germline V gene. The germline V and J ends were trimmed by 0 bases and 5 bases, with 17 bases remaining between them. This CDR3 is 16 amino acids long. Variable domain in full (rest from reference TRBV5-1 and TRBJ1-2): KAGVTQTPRYLIKTRGQQVTLSCSPISGHRSVSWYQQTPGQGLQFLFEYFSETQRNKGNFPGRFSGRQFSNSRSEMNVSTLELGDSALYLCASSLDPGGAEYGYTFGSGTRLTVV.